The 6 T cell receptor beta chains below were found in one sample sequenced in a study of cytomegalovirus exposure and HLA in healthy donors. This PCR relied on a set of 60 Vbeta primers and 13 Jbeta primers. TCRdb's table, derived via immunoSEQ multiplex PCR, lists solely in-frame clones and lacks some. The data contain hundreds of thousands of clones, approximately 80% of them singletons. The sample consisted of PBMCs. Receptor source: a girl aged 2-10 years in good health and CMV-seronegative.

The chain employs TRBV2 and TRBJ1-2; TRBD1 is a possible D gene (6 bases). Germline V gene lookup returns CDR1 SNHLY and CDR2 FYNNEI. The CDR3 sequence is 14 residues long. The ends were cut back, 7 bases at V and 3 bases at J, with 15 bases in the middle. DNA of the CDR3: TGTGCCAGCACACGGGTCAGGGGTGACTATGGCTACACCTTC. Protein: CASTRVRGDYGYTF.

The J gene is TRBJ1-5, the V gene TRBV21-1; TRBD1, the table's D call, lacks a check against the DNA. TRBV21-1 is a documented pseudogene. CDR3 size: 20 residues. CDR3 residues: CASSKRTGRTRSEINQPQHF. CDR3 bases: TGTGCCAGCAGCAAAAGGACAGGACGGACAAGATCGGAAATCAATCAGCCCCAGCATTTT.

The chain is built from TRBV27 and TRBJ2-1, with D tentatively TRBD1 (6 bases). The CDR3 loop spans 14 amino acids. V was cut by 4 bases and J by 7 bases, with 14 bases left in between. Per the germline V gene, CDR1 is MNHEY and CDR2 is SMNVEV (reference sequence). CDR3 nucleotides: TGTGCCAGCAGTTCCCCGGACAGTAGGAATGAGCAGTTCTTC. This translates into CASSSPDSRNEQFF.

The rearrangement joins TRBV7-6 to TRBJ2-7, with TRBD2 matching over 11 bases. The CDR3 spans 16 residues. CDR1 and CDR2 (germline): SGHVS, FNYEAQ. V gave up 1 base and J gave up 2 bases; unmatched junction bases: 4. As DNA, the CDR3 is TGTGCCAGCAGCTTAGGGGGGGGACTAGCGGCCTACGAGCAGTACTTC. This translates into CASSLGGGLAAYEQYF.

This chain links TRBV5-1 with TRBJ2-5; a possible D gene is TRBD1 (6 bases). The V end was cut by 4 bases, the J end by 2 bases, with 12 bases between. The CDR3 covers 14 residues. CDR1 SGHRS and CDR2 YFSETQ come from the germline V gene. This CDR3 reads CASSLQGFQETQYF. The CDR3 nucleotides read TGCGCCAGCAGCCTACAGGGTTTTCAAGAGACCCAGTACTTC. Full variable domain (missing parts from reference TRBV5-1 and TRBJ2-5): KAGVTQTPRYLIKTRGQQVTLSCSPISGHRSVSWYQQTPGQGLQFLFEYFSETQRNKGNFPGRFSGRQFSNSRSEMNVSTLELGDSALYLCASSLQGFQETQYFGPGTRLLVL.

The V gene is TRBV25-1, the J gene TRBJ2-1; 8 nucleotides match TRBD2. V shed 4 bases and J 5 bases; nucleotides not matched to a gene: 13. From germline, CDR1 is MGHDK and CDR2 SYGVNS. There are 17 residues in the CDR3. Here the CDR3 DNA reads TGTGCCAGCAGTGGCGAGGGGGTCGGGGGGGGGAACAATGAGCAGTTCTTC. Residues: CASSGEGVGGGNNEQFF.